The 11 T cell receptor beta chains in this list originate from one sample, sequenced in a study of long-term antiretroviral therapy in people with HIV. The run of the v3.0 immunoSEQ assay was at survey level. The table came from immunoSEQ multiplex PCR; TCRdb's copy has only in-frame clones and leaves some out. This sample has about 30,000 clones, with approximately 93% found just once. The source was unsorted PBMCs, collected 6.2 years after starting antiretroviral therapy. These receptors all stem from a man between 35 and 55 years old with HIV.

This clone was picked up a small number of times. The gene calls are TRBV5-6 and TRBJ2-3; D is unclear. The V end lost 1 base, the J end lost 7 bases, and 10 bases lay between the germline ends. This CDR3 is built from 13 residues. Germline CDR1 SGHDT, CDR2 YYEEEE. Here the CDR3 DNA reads TGTGCCAGCAGCTTGTTTTCTGGGAATACGCAGTATTTT. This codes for CASSLFSGNTQYF.

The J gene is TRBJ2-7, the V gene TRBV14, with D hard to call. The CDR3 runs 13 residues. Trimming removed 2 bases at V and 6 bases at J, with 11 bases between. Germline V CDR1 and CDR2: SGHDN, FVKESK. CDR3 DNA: TGTGCCAGCAGCCAATTGTCTAGTGGCGAGCAGTACTTC. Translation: CASSQLSSGEQYF.

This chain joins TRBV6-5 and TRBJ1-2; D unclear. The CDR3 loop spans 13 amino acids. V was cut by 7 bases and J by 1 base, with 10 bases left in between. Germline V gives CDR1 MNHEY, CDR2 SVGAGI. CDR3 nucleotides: TGTGCCAGCAAACAGCTTAATAACTATGGCTACACCTTC. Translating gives CASKQLNNYGYTF.

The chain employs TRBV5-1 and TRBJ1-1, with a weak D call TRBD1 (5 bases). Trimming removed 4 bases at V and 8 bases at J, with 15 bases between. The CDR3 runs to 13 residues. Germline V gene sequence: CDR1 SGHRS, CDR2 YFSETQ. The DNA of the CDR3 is TGCGCCAGCAGCCCCGTGTCGGGGCCCGAAGCTTTCTTT. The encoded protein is CASSPVSGPEAFF.

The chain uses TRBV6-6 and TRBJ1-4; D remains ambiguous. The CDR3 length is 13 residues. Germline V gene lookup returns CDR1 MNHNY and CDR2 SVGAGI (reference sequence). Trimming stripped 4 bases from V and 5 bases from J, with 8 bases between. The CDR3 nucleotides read TGTGCCAGCAGTTCCGTAGGAAATGAAAAACTGTTTTTT. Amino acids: CASSSVGNEKLFF.

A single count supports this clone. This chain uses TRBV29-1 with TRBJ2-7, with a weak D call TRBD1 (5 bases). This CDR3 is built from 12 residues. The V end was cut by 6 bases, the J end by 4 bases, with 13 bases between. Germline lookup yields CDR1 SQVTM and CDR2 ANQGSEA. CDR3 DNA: TGCAGCGTCACAGGACACCGTTACGAGCAGTACTTC. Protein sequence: CSVTGHRYEQYF.

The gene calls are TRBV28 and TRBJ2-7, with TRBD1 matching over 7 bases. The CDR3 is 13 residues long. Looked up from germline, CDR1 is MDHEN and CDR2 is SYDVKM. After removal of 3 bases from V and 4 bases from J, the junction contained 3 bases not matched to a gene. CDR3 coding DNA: TGTGCCAGCAGTTTGGGACAGTTATACGAGCAGTACTTC. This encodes CASSLGQLYEQYF.

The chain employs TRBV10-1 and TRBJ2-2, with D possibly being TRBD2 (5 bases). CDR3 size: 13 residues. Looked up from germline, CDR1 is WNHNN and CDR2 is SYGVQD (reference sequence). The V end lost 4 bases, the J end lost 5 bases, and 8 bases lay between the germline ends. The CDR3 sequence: CASSVTGTGELFF. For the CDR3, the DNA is TGCGCCAGCAGTGTAACGGGGACCGGGGAGCTGTTTTTT.

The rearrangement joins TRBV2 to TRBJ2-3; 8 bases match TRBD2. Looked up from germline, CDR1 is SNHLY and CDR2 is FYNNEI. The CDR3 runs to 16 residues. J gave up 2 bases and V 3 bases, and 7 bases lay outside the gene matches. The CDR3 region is CASSDSGGRYTDTQYF. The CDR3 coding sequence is TGTGCCAGCAGTGATTCGGGGGGGAGATACACAGATACGCAGTATTTT.

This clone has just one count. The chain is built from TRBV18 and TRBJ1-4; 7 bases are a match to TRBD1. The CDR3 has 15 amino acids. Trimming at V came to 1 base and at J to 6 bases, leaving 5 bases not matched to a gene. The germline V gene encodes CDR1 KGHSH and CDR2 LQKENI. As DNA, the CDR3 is TGTGCCAGCTCACCACTCGGCGGGACAGATGAAAAACTGTTTTTT. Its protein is CASSPLGGTDEKLFF.

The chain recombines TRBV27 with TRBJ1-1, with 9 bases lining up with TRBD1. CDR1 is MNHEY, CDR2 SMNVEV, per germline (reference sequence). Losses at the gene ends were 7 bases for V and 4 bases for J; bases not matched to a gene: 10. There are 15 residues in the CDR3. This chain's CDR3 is CASTSSGTGSTEAFF. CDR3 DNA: TGTGCCAGCACATCGTCAGGGACAGGGAGCACTGAAGCTTTCTTT.